This TCR beta chain was sequenced in a study of blood T cell repertoires in COVID-19. Only in-frame clones appear in the TCRdb table, and some are missing; sequencing was by immunoSEQ multiplex PCR. The data show 50,000 to 85,000 clones, 90% to 95% seen once. The CDR3 spans 18 residues. V lost 3 bases to trimming and J lost 1 base, with 16 bases between them. The germline V gene has CDR1 LNHDA and CDR2 SQIVND (reference sequence). Sample: peripheral blood. The clonotype was recovered from a human donor in a cohort sampled during active COVID-19. This sequence joins TRBV19 and TRBJ1-6; unclear D gene. The DNA of the CDR3 is TGTGCCAGTAGTATCTCCCGTGAAGGCGGTTCCTATAATTCACCCCTCCACTTT. Its translation is CASSISREGGSYNSPLHF. The variable domain in full, with the rest retrieved from reference TRBV19 and TRBJ1-6, is DGGITQSPKYLFRKEGQNVTLSCEQNLNHDAMYWYRQDPGQGLRLIYYSQIVNDFQKGDIAEGYSVSREKKESFPLTVTSAQKNPTAFYLCASSISREGGSYNSPLHFGNGTRLTVT.